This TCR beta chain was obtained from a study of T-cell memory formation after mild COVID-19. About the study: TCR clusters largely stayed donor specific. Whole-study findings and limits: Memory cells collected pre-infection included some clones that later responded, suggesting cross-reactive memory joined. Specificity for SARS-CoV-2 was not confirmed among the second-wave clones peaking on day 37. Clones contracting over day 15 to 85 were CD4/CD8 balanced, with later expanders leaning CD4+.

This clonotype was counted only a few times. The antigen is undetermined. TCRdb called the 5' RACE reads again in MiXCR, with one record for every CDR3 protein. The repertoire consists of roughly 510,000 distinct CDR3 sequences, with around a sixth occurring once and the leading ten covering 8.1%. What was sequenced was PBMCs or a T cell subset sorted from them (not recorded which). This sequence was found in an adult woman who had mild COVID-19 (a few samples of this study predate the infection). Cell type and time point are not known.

The CDR3 DNA reads as TGTGCCAGCAGCTTTTCCGTGGCGGACACAGGGCCTATAGCCACAGATACGCAGTATTTT. Translation gives CASSFSVADTGPIATDTQYF. This chain uses TRBV7-9 with TRBJ2-3, with D possibly being TRBD1 (6 bases). The CDR3 loop spans 20 amino acids. V lost 3 bases and J 2 bases, leaving 27 bases between the germline ends. From germline, CDR1 is SEHNR and CDR2 FQNEAQ (reference sequence).